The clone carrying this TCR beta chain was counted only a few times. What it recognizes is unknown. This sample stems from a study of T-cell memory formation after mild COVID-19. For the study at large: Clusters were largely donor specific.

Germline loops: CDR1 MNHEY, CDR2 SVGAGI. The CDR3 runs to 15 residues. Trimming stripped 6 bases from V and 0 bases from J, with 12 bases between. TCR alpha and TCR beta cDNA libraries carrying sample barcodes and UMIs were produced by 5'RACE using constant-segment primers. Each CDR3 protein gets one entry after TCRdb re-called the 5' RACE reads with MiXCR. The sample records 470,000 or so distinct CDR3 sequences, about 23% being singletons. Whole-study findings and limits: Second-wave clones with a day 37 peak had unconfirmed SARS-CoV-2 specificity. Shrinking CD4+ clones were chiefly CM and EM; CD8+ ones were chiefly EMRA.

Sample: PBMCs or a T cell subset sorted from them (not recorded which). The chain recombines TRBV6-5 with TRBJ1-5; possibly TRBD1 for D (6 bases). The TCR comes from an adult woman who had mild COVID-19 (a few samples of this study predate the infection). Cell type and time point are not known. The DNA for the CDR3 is TGTGCCAGCAGGGGAGGGGGGAATAGCAATCAGCCCCAGCATTTT. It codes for CASRGGGNSNQPQHF.